The next 6 T cell receptor beta chains were all read from a single sample in a study of identical twins. TCRdb used MiXCR to reprocess the 5' RACE reads, holding one entry per CDR3 protein. The repertoire consists of 150,000 or so distinct CDR3 sequences, with 3% to 4.5% occurring once and the leading ten covering approximately 7.6%. The specimen sequenced was memory T cells sorted from blood. The receptors here all came from a man aged 18 to 30 in good health.

This clonotype came up many times. V usage is TRBV20-1 and J usage is TRBJ2-7, with 7 bases identical to TRBD2. CDR1 and CDR2 (germline): DFQATT, SNEGSKA (reference sequence). Unmatched junction bases numbered 8, after V lost 3 bases and J lost 6 bases. The CDR3 covers 13 residues. The CDR3, as DNA: TGCAGTGCTAGGGCGGGAGCGGCTGGCGAGCAGTACGTC. Its translation: CSARAGAAGEQYV.

Concerning this clonotype: A much more abundant neighbour one base away suggests this may be a read error. The V gene is TRBV28, the J gene TRBJ1-4; D might be TRBD1 (5 bases). Looked up from germline, CDR1 is MDHEN and CDR2 is SYDVKM. There are 13 residues in the CDR3. CDR3 in amino acids: CASSGGVEEKQFF. In nucleotides, the CDR3 is TGTGCCAGCAGCGGGGGGGTGGAGGAAAAACAGTTTTTT. The entire variable domain, with the rest obtained from reference TRBV28 and TRBJ1-4, is as follows: DVKVTQSSRYLVKRTGEKVFLECVQDMDHENMFWYRQDPGLGLRLIYFSYDVKMKEKGDIPEGYSVSREKKERFSLILESASTNQTSMYLCASSGGVEEKQFFGSGTQLSVL.

The table lists this clonotype with many counts. The chain has TRBV15 and TRBJ2-4; TRBD2 agrees at 13 bases. The junction had 4 bases not matched to a gene; V was cut back by 1 base and J by 4 bases. The germline V gene has CDR1 LNHNV and CDR2 YYDKDF (reference sequence). This CDR3 spans 17 amino acids. CDR3 bases: TGTGCCACCAGCAGAGCCGCGACTAGCGGGAGGAAAAACATTCAGTACTTC. This translates into CATSRAATSGRKNIQYF.

The table lists this clonotype with many counts. This rearrangement joins TRBV20-1 to TRBJ2-5, with D perhaps TRBD1 (6 bases). CDR3 length: 15 residues. CDR1 and CDR2 from the germline V gene are DFQATT and SNEGSKA (reference sequence). Trimming took 0 bases from V and 0 from J, leaving 11 bases between them. This CDR3 reads CSARDARQDQETQYF. CDR3 coding DNA: TGCAGTGCTAGAGATGCACGACAGGACCAAGAGACCCAGTACTTC.

This clonotype was seen ten or more times. The chain employs TRBV5-6 and TRBJ2-7; TRBD2 aligns across 9 bases. Germline values: CDR1 SGHDT, CDR2 YYEEEE. The CDR3 consists of 18 residues. The junction had 17 bases not matched to a gene; V was cut back by 4 bases and J by 3 bases. The CDR3 here is CASSDAGGPLVEHYEQYF. The CDR3 DNA follows: TGTGCCAGCAGCGACGCGGGGGGGCCCTTAGTTGAGCACTACGAGCAGTACTTC.

This clonotype was counted at least ten times. This chain joins TRBV3-1 and TRBJ1-5; D perhaps matches TRBD1 (6 bases). V was shortened by 6 bases and J by 8 bases, with 11 bases between the two germline ends. Germline V lookup: CDR1 LGHDT, CDR2 YNNKEL (reference sequence). The CDR3 covers 12 residues. The CDR3 bases are TGTGCCAGCAGTTTTCAGGGGAAGCCCCAGCATTTT. Encoded protein: CASSFQGKPQHF.